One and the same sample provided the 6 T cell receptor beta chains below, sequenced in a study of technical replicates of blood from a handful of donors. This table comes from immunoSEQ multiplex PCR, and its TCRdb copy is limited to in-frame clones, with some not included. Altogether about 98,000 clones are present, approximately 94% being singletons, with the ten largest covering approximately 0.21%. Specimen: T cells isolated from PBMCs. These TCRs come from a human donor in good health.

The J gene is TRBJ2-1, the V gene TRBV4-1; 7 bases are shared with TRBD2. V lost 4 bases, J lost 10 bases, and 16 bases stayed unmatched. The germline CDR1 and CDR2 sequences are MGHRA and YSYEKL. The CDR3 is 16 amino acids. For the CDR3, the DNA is TGCGCCAGCAGCCTTACGATAGCGGGCGCCGTTTTGGAGCAGTTCTTC. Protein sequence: CASSLTIAGAVLEQFF.

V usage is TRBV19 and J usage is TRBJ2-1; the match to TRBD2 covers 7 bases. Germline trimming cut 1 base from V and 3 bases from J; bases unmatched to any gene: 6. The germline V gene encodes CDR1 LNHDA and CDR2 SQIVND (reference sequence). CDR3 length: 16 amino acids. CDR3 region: CASSIGAGGFYNEQFF. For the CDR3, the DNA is TGTGCCAGTAGTATAGGGGCCGGGGGGTTCTACAATGAGCAGTTCTTC.

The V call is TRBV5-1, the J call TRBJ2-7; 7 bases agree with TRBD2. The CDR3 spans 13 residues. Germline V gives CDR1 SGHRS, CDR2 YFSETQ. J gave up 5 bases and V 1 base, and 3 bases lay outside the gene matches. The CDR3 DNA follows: TGCGCCAGCAGCTTGAGGACTAGGGACGAGCAGTACTTC. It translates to CASSLRTRDEQYF.

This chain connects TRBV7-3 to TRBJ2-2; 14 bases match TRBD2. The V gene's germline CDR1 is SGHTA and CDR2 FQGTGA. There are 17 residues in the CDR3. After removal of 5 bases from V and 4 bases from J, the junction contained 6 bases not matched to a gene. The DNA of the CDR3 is TGTGCCAGCAGCAAGACTAGCGGGGGGGCGGCCACCGGGGAGCTGTTTTTT. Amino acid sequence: CASSKTSGGAATGELFF. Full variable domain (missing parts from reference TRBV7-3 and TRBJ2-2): GAGVSQTPSNKVTEKGKYVELRCDPISGHTALYWYRQSLGQGPEFLIYFQGTGAADDSGLPNDRFFAVRPEGSVSTLKIQRTERGDSAVYLCASSKTSGGAATGELFFGEGSRLTVL.

CDR3 sequence reads: CASSQDNPRPAEAFF. The CDR3 DNA reads as TGCGCCAGCAGCCAAGATAATCCTCGTCCGGCTGAAGCTTTCTTT. The V and J genes are TRBV4-1 and TRBJ1-1; D remains ambiguous. Germline V gene data show CDR1 as MGHRA and CDR2 as YSYEKL. This CDR3 region has 15 residues. The V gene lost 0 bases and the J gene lost 6 bases, with 14 bases spanning the gap.

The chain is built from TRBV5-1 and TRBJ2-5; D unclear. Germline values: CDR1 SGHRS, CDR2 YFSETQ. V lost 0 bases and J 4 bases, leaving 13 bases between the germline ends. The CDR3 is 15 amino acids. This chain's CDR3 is CASSLGTSLRETQYF. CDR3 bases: TGCGCCAGCAGCTTGGGTACTTCCTTACGAGAGACCCAGTACTTC. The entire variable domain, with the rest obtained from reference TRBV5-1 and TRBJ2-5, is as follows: KAGVTQTPRYLIKTRGQQVTLSCSPISGHRSVSWYQQTPGQGLQFLFEYFSETQRNKGNFPGRFSGRQFSNSRSEMNVSTLELGDSALYLCASSLGTSLRETQYFGPGTRLLVL.